This T cell receptor beta chain stems from a study of human T cells and chemical hapten exposure. Stated time point: pre-sensitization, week 0. Treatment indicated: therapeutic diphenylcyclopropenone sensitization with weekly scalp DPC. Non-pregnant alopecia patients aged 18 to 70, suitable for DPC therapy. From germline, CDR1 is SGHTA and CDR2 FQGNSA. Trimming shortened V by 5 bases and J by 1 base, and 9 bases separated the two germline ends. The length of the CDR3 is 14 residues. TCRdb redid the calling of the RACE reads with MiXCR, one entry per CDR3 protein. The table has 200,000 to 300,000 distinct CDR3 sequences, about 8.1% seen once. This clonotype was detected ten times or more.

Sequenced material: whole blood, taken in connection with sensitization to the hapten diphenylcyclopropenone (DPC). The chain links TRBV7-2 to TRBJ1-3; D ambiguous. The receptor's source is a woman in her 40s with alopecia areata. Some clones in this sample may be carry-over from other donors' samples. CDR3 in amino acids: CASSLQTSGNTIYF. The CDR3 bases are TGTGCCAGCAGCCTACAGACTTCTGGAAACACCATATATTTT.